Shown below are 19 T cell receptor beta chains from a single sample sequenced in a study of shared T cell receptors in the human thymus. TCRdb's table, derived via immunoSEQ multiplex PCR, lists solely in-frame clones and lacks some. Of some 700,000 clones detected, 70% to 90% appear once; the ten largest clones hold about 0.011%. The same data also went into a second study, on human thymus T cells.

The sequencing input was thymocytes. The origin of the receptors is a girl in the first two years of life with a congenital heart defect.

The chain combines TRBV13 with TRBJ2-1, with 7 bases aligning to TRBD1. V gave up 0 bases and J gave up 10 bases; unmatched junction bases: 6. This CDR3 spans 14 amino acids. Germline CDR1 reads PRHDT; CDR2 reads FYEKMQ (reference sequence). The DNA for the CDR3 is TGTGCCAGCAGCTTAGGGACCAGGGGGACAGAGCAGTTCTTC. Protein: CASSLGTRGTEQFF.

This clone was detected only a few times. CDR3 protein: CASSPRGGEISARETQYF. CDR3 in DNA: TGTGCCAGCAGTCCCCGCGGGGGGGAGATCTCAGCAAGAGAGACCCAGTACTTC. The rearrangement links TRBV27 to TRBJ2-5, with 9 bases lining up with TRBD2. The ends lost 5 bases at V and 4 bases at J; junction bases unmatched: 17. Germline lookup yields CDR1 MNHEY and CDR2 SMNVEV (reference sequence). This CDR3 has 18 residues.

The V call is TRBV23-1, the J call TRBJ2-6; 10 bases are a match to TRBD1. TRBV23-1 is reported as an ORF; its role is uncertain. The CDR3 loop spans 17 amino acids. Germline trimming cut 7 bases from V and 3 bases from J; bases unmatched to any gene: 9. The CDR3 region has the DNA TGCGCCAGCACCAGGGACAGGGGCTTGAATGGGGCCAACGTCCTGACTTTC. Protein: CASTRDRGLNGANVLTF.

The V and J genes are TRBV10-3 and TRBJ1-1, with D hard to call. Germline CDR1 is ENHRY and CDR2 is SYGVKD. V was shortened by 3 bases and J by 1 base, with 3 bases between the two germline ends. CDR3 size: 12 residues. This CDR3 is CAISDGNTEAFF. In DNA form, the CDR3 reads TGTGCCATCAGTGACGGGAACACTGAAGCTTTCTTT.

This clone was picked up a small number of times. The rearrangement uses TRBV4-1 and TRBJ2-7, with a weak D call TRBD1 (6 bases). This CDR3 region has 14 residues. V was trimmed by 4 bases and J by 6 bases, leaving 16 bases between them. Germline loops: CDR1 MGHRA, CDR2 YSYEKL. CDR3 loop: CASSPSGVSSEQYF. The CDR3 bases are TGCGCCAGCAGCCCCTCAGGGGTTTCAAGCGAGCAGTACTTC.

The chain couples TRBV12-5 to TRBJ1-6, with D tentatively TRBD1 (5 bases). There are 20 residues in the CDR3. Trimming shortened V by 1 base and J by 0 bases, and 19 bases separated the two germline ends. Germline V gene sequence: CDR1 LGHNT, CDR2 FRNRAP. The CDR3 DNA sequence: TGTGCTAGTGGTTTGGCCTCCGGGGGACCTACGAGCTCCTATAATTCACCCCTCCACTTT. Encoded protein: CASGLASGGPTSSYNSPLHF.

The chain joins TRBV15 to TRBJ1-2, with 8 nucleotides matching TRBD1. Germline-derived CDR1 and CDR2 are LNHNV and YYDKDF (reference sequence). V dropped 2 bases and J dropped 7; count of bases not matched to a gene: 18. This CDR3 is 18 amino acids long. The CDR3, as DNA: TGTGCCACCAGCAGATTACCACGAACACGGACAGGGATCGGTGGCTACACCTTC. This codes for CATSRLPRTRTGIGGYTF.

This chain joins TRBV6-1 and TRBJ1-5; D not resolved. The CDR3 has 15 residues. The germline V and J ends were trimmed by 4 bases and 6 bases, with 16 bases remaining between them. Germline V CDR1 and CDR2: MNHNS, SASEGT. The DNA of the CDR3 is TGTGCCAGCAGTGGAGGAGGAGGCATTGGTCAGCCCCAGCATTTT. Protein product: CASSGGGGIGQPQHF.

The V gene is TRBV4-3, the J gene TRBJ2-5, with 9 bases fitting TRBD1. CDR1 is LGHNA and CDR2 is YSLEER in the germline V gene. The CDR3 contains 16 residues. V was pared by 0 bases and J by 2 bases, with 4 bases of the junction left unmatched. The CDR3 loop is CASSQDPGQGQETQYF. The CDR3 DNA follows: TGCGCCAGCAGCCAAGATCCGGGACAGGGACAAGAGACCCAGTACTTC.

V is TRBV6-6 and J is TRBJ2-7; TRBD2 agrees at 10 bases. The J segment lost 11 bases and the V segment lost 4 bases, leaving 14 bases of the junction unmatched. The CDR3 is made up of 15 amino acids. Germline V gene lookup returns CDR1 MNHNY and CDR2 SVGAGI (reference sequence). CDR3 amino acids: CASSSPAGGLRKEYF. In nucleotides, the CDR3 is TGTGCCAGCAGTTCCCCAGCGGGGGGGCTTCGGAAGGAGTACTTC.

The rearrangement links TRBV11-2 to TRBJ1-1; no firm D call. CDR1 SGHAT and CDR2 FQNNGV come from the germline V gene. This CDR3 region has 17 residues. Trimming shortened V by 0 bases and J by 3 bases, and 17 bases separated the two germline ends. CDR3 protein: CASSLEITPIPYTEAFF. The CDR3 DNA reads as TGTGCCAGCAGCTTAGAGATCACACCCATCCCCTACACTGAAGCTTTCTTT.

The rearrangement uses TRBV6-5 and TRBJ1-6, with 7 bases matching TRBD1. Losses at the gene ends were 6 bases for V and 8 bases for J; bases not matched to a gene: 7. CDR3 length: 14 amino acids. The V gene's germline CDR1 is MNHEY and CDR2 SVGAGI. This chain's CDR3 is CASREQGWDSPLHF. The CDR3 bases are TGTGCCAGCAGGGAACAGGGGTGGGATTCACCCCTCCACTTT.

CDR3 nucleotides: TGCGCCAGCGGATACTCTTGCCGACAACTTAGCTCCTACAATGAGCAGTTCTTC. Its protein product is CASGYSCRQLSSYNEQFF. The V gene is TRBV5-1, the J gene TRBJ2-1; D unclear. The CDR3 extends over 18 amino acids. Germline V gene data show CDR1 as SGHRS and CDR2 as YFSETQ. Deletions cut 7 bases from V and 0 bases from J, with 23 bases between.

The chain couples TRBV6-1 to TRBJ2-5; unclear D gene. Germline assignment: CDR1 MNHNS and CDR2 SASEGT. Trimming stripped 3 bases from V and 4 bases from J, with 6 bases between. The CDR3 extends over 12 amino acids. CDR3 DNA: TGTGCCAGCAGTGATCACTTAGAGACCCAGTACTTC. It translates to CASSDHLETQYF.

The chain couples TRBV2 to TRBJ1-2; D is unclear. V lost 10 bases and J 5 bases, leaving 20 bases between the germline ends. Germline loops: CDR1 SNHLY, CDR2 FYNNEI. The length of the CDR3 is 14 residues. The CDR3, as DNA: TGTGCCACCAGGTGGGAGACATCGTCTTATGGCTACACCTTC. It specifies CATRWETSSYGYTF.

The rearrangement links TRBV19 to TRBJ2-7; TRBD2 matches at 10 bases. Germline CDR1 is LNHDA and CDR2 is SQIVND (reference sequence). V dropped 4 bases and J dropped 0; count of bases not matched to a gene: 3. This CDR3 is 15 amino acids long. CDR3 amino acids: CASSTRLAGSYEQYF. DNA for the CDR3: TGTGCCAGTAGTACAAGACTAGCGGGCTCCTACGAGCAGTACTTC.

CDR3 DNA sequence: TGTGCCAGCAGCGAGAAAAACAGGGATAGTTCCTACGAGCAGTACTTC. Its translation: CASSEKNRDSSYEQYF. The rearrangement links TRBV28 to TRBJ2-7, with D possibly being TRBD1 (6 bases). The V gene's germline CDR1 is MDHEN and CDR2 SYDVKM. This CDR3 spans 16 amino acids. Trimming pared 6 bases from V and 1 base from J, leaving 19 bases between.

The chain links TRBV11-2 to TRBJ1-1, with 9 bases identical to TRBD1. J lost 11 bases, V lost 1 base, and 8 bases had no gene match. In germline, CDR1 is SGHAT, CDR2 FQNNGV. The length of the CDR3 is 14 residues. The CDR3 sequence is CASSLADLQGAAFF. The CDR3, as DNA: TGTGCCAGCAGCTTAGCGGACCTACAGGGGGCGGCTTTCTTT.

This chain connects TRBV9 to TRBJ1-3; weak D call: TRBD1 (6 bases). CDR1 and CDR2 (germline): SGDLS, YYNGEE. V shed 0 bases and J shed 0 bases, with 22 bases lying between them. The CDR3 covers 20 residues. The CDR3, as DNA: TGTGCCAGCAGCGTAGGCCCCACAGGGACGGGTTGGGCCTCTGGAAACACCATATATTTT. Translated: CASSVGPTGTGWASGNTIYF. Full variable domain (rest looked up from reference TRBV9 and TRBJ1-3): DSGVTQTPKHLITATGQRVTLRCSPRSGDLSVYWYQQSLDQGLQFLIQYYNGEERAKGNILERFSAQQFPDLHSELNLSSLELGDSALYFCASSVGPTGTGWASGNTIYFGEGSWLTVV.